This T cell receptor (beta chain) is from a study of T cell repertoires in cytomegalovirus infection. Study-level points and caveats: The study identified carriers of CMV plus the relevant HLA from cumulative public TCR beta family frequency. Dominant in the ex vivo response were TCR beta clonotypes restricted by HLA-C and specific for CMV.

This CDR3 is built from 12 residues. The V gene lost 4 bases and the J gene lost 6 bases, with 9 bases spanning the gap. The V gene's germline CDR1 is KGHDR and CDR2 SFDVKD. TCRdb passed the reads through MiXCR, listing each CDR3 protein once. In the table there are some 150,000 distinct CDR3 sequences, roughly a third of which are singletons. This clonotype was counted only a few times. What it recognizes is unknown. The genes are TRBV24-1 and TRBJ2-7; D unclear. Material: CD8+ T cells from cultured PBMCs, obtained from culture after CMV antigen stimulation. This clonotype was obtained from a human donor in good health (CMV status not recorded). Some clones in this sample may be carry-over from other donors' samples. As DNA, the CDR3 is TGTGCCACCAGTGACAGCTCAGGCGAGCAGTACTTC. Residues: CATSDSSGEQYF.